The TCR beta chain described here comes from a study of T cells in Graves' hyperthyroidism and ophthalmopathy (dated by TCRdb to the late 2010s). Study-level background: To identify TCR V-J signatures that set the groups apart, the researchers used a discovery cohort of 100 patients, made up of roughly 45 with Graves' ophthalmopathy and 55 to 65 with stable Graves' hyperthyroidism. Whether ophthalmopathy could be predicted prospectively was tested in an independent validation cohort made up of under 20 hyperthyroidism patients plus 17 patients who later progressed to ophthalmopathy. The approximately 98 discovery patients were randomly divided into training and test sets at a 7:3 ratio. In roughly six Graves' hyperthyroidism patients, the study also compared T-cell repertoires from thyroid tissue with T-cell repertoires from blood. Once sampling was done, hyperthyroidism patients were given methimazole at a starting dose of 30 mg daily, whereas ophthalmopathy patients were given high-dose intravenous methylprednisolone. According to the paper, TCR Vbeta CDR3 sequencing was carried out on approximately 140 peripheral blood samples, which came from 40 to 45 ophthalmopathy, approximately 78 hyperthyroidism and around 17 progressor patients. On the study overall, not on this receptor specifically: In validation, progression to ophthalmopathy was predicted by the model with 70.59% sensitivity and roughly 72% specificity, a median of about 6 months before onset. No statistical method was used to fix the sample size in advance, and group allocation was not hidden from the investigators. A 13 V-J signature model separated ophthalmopathy from stable hyperthyroidism, with roughly 88% sensitivity and roughly 81% specificity in cross-validation and 80%/75% in testing. Most expanded thyroid clonotypes (frequency above 0.001) were also detected in blood, suggesting blood repertoires may reflect thyroid immune responses.

Remarks on this clonotype: Its antigen remains unidentified. No per-base quality is available; no much larger clone lies one base away.

A patient counted as having stable Graves' hyperthyroidism if no progression to ophthalmopathy occurred over 18 months of follow-up. Hyperthyroidism patients were aged 18 to 65 years and newly diagnosed, with disease duration of less than 2 months. Any patient with an uncontrolled infection, another autoimmune disease, pregnancy or lactation was excluded. Diagnoses were based on clinical symptoms, serum thyroxine and TRAb, thyroid ultrasound and orbital computed tomography. Total RNA was extracted with Trizol reagent, and quality was checked on an Agilent 2100 Bioanalyzer. The CDR3 numbers 16 residues from cysteine through phenylalanine. CDR3 DNA only is kept here, 48 bases in frame from base 1. Based on the germline V gene, the CDR1 and CDR2 sequences are KGHDR and SFDVKD. At the junction V is shortened by 2 bases and J by 7 bases; bases outside the gene matches: 4. The TCR beta CDR3 regions were amplified from the RNA transcripts. The first round of RT-PCR for the TCR CDR3 was performed with the HTBI primer set and the Qiagen OneStep RT-PCR kit. A second multiplex PCR round built the libraries, followed by size selection and purification. Libraries were sequenced paired-end with 100 bp reads on an Illumina HiSeq2000. In the original analysis: SOAPnuke was used to process the raw data, removing reads that contained adapters or uncalled bases, had a mean Phred below 15, or lacked an exact match to the constant primer or identifier. COPE v1.2.5 was used to merge high-quality paired reads, and clonotypes were defined as unique nucleotide sequences. Clonotypes were aligned to IMGT TRBV, TRBD and TRBJ reference segments using MiTCR v1.1. Only V-J combinations with frequency above 0.0001, covering about 99% of repertoires, were analysed. A TCS score was defined as the ratio of F50 (clonal expansion) to E x V (chaos), with BLOSUM62-based TCRdist applied between CDR3 peptides within each V-J. Welch's t-statistics and random forest reduced around 510 V-J features to 10 to 15, which were used in a naive Bayes classifier (R e1071). Using fastp at Q25 and MiXCR, TCRdb reprocessed the public reads and kept productive beta chains. Every CDR3 protein is listed once, alongside the most common genes and DNA of its rows. Here the V and J calls rest on TCRdb's processing, not on the authors' analysis. The sample profile shows 600,000 or so distinct CDR3 sequences; under 60% of them were found once. Jointly, the top ten make up roughly 8.2% of the sample.

This receptor was identified in a woman between 18 and 29 years old with Graves' hyperthyroidism. Donor details come from another sample of the same person, matched by shared clones. The sequence joins TRBV24-1 to TRBJ2-5; TRBD2 agrees with 15 junctional bases. The sample was peripheral blood or thyroid tissue (not recorded which). The nucleotides read TGTGCCACCAGTGATTCGGGACTAGCGGGAGGTCCGACCCAGTACTTC. This is translated as CATSDSGLAGGPTQYF.